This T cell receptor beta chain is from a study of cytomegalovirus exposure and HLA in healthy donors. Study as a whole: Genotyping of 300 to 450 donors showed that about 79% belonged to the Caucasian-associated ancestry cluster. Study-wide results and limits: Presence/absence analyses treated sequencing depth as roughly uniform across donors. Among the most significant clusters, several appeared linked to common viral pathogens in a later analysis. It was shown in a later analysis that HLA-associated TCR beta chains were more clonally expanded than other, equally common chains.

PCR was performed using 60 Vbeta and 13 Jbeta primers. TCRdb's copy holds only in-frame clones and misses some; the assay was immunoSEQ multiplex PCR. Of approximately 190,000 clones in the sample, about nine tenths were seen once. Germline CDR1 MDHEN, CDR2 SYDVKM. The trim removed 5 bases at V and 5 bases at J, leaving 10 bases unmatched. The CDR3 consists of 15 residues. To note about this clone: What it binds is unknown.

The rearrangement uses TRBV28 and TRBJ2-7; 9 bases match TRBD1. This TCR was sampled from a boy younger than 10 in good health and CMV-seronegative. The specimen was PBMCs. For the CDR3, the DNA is TGTGCCAGCAGTCCCGGGACAGGGTACGGCGACGAGCAGTACTTC. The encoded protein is CASSPGTGYGDEQYF.